This TCR beta chain was recorded in a study of long-term antiretroviral therapy in people with HIV. The CDR3 runs 15 residues. Trimming took 1 base from V and 5 from J, leaving 14 bases between them. The germline CDR1 and CDR2 sequences are LNHNV and YYDKDF (reference sequence). Survey-level immunoSEQ v3.0 assays were run. Sequencing of each sample targeted about 40,000-55,000 T-cell genomes. Profiling relied on immunoSEQ multiplex PCR, and the TCRdb table lists in-frame clones only, not all of them. Among under 40,000 clones listed, 85% were seen once. Of note for this clone: Its antigen is still unknown.

The study's findings and limits: Blood collection from about 2003 to 2018 possibly occurred under older ART regimens. The study collected no data on ART adherence, viral resistance or therapy changes.

This chain links TRBV15 with TRBJ2-5, with D perhaps matching TRBD2 (7 bases). The specimen comprised unsorted PBMCs, sampled 2.8 years before starting antiretroviral therapy. The receptor was derived from a woman aged 25 to 39 with HIV. This CDR3 is CATSRVGGAQETQYF. The CDR3 DNA follows: TGTGCCACCAGCAGAGTGGGGGGGGCGCAGGAGACCCAGTACTTC. Combining the CDR3 with reference TRBV15 and TRBJ2-5 gives the whole variable domain DAMVIQNPRYQVTQFGKPVTLSCSQTLNHNVMYWYQQKSSQAPKLLFHYYDKDFNNEADTPDNFQSRRPNTSFCFLDIRSPGLGDTAMYLCATSRVGGAQETQYFGPGTRLLVL.